This TCR beta chain stems from a study of T cells in Graves' hyperthyroidism and ophthalmopathy. Cells are PBMCs isolated from more than 8.5 ml of fresh blood. General study points: The majority of expanded thyroid clonotypes above 0.001 also appeared in blood.

Many counts were recorded for this clonotype. Its target is not known. There were TCR beta CDR3 regions amplified from RNA transcripts. HTBI primers were employed in a first-round RT-PCR of the TCR CDR3. TCRdb ran MiXCR on the multiplex PCR reads and lists one entry per CDR3 protein. Of 350,000 to 400,000 distinct CDR3 sequences listed, approximately 19% are singletons. CDR1 is SGHAT and CDR2 is FQDESV in the germline V gene (reference sequence). The V and J ends lost 5 bases and 0 bases respectively, with 7 bases between them. This CDR3 region has 14 residues. This clonotype was obtained from a woman aged 18-35 years with Graves' hyperthyroidism. The sequenced material came from blood. The chain is built from TRBV11-1 and TRBJ2-2; perhaps D is TRBD1 or TRBD2 (5 bases each). The CDR3 is CASSRDPNTGELFF. The CDR3 DNA reads as TGTGCCAGCAGCCGGGACCCGAACACCGGGGAGCTGTTTTTT. Drawing the rest from reference TRBV11-1 and TRBJ2-2, the complete variable domain is EAEVAQSPRYKITEKSQAVAFWCDPISGHATLYWYRQILGQGPELLVQFQDESVVDDSQLPKDRFSAERLKGVDSTLKIQPAELGDSAMYLCASSRDPNTGELFFGEGSRLTVL.